Listed below are T cell receptor beta chains from one sample, sequenced in a study of early T cells in non-severe SARS-CoV-2 infection. TCRdb re-derived calls from the 5' RACE reads in MiXCR, one entry per CDR3 protein. This table holds roughly 58,000 distinct CDR3 sequences, roughly an eighth found once. The specimen was whole blood. The source is an adult who was a healthcare worker with PCR-confirmed SARS-CoV-2 infection or an uninfected control (not recorded which). Both conserved end residues are part of each CDR3. The D gene is left open where the match is weak. Not every row has a clone size; where given, it reads once, few, many or a size class.

J | V | size | D | DNA | CDR3
TRBJ2-2 | TRBV5-5 | many | . | TGTGCCAGCAGCTCCTCCTCGACAGGCATGCGTACCGGGGAGCTGTTTTTT | CASSSSSTGMRTGELFF
TRBJ2-1 | TRBV11-3 | few | . | TGTGCCAGCAGCTTAGATCCACAGGCAGGGCTTGAGCAGTTCTTC | CASSLDPQAGLEQFF
TRBJ2-1 | TRBV12-5 | many | TRBD1 | TGTGCTAGTGGTTTGAGACAGGGGGCTAGGAATGAGCAGTTCTTC | CASGLRQGARNEQFF
TRBJ1-1 | TRBV20-1 | . | . | TGCAGTGCTAGGGGGATCGGGAGGAACACTGAAGCTTTCTTT | CSARGIGRNTEAFF
TRBJ1-1 | TRBV18 | many | TRBD1 | TGTGCCAGCTCATCGGGACAGAACATGAACACTGAAGCTTTCTTT | CASSSGQNMNTEAFF
TRBJ2-1 | TRBV12-5 | few | . | TGTGCTAGTGGTCTTGAGGGGCGAAACTCCTACAATGAGCAGTTCTTC | CASGLEGRNSYNEQFF
TRBJ2-2 | TRBV28 | many | . | TGTGTGGTCGCGAACACCGGGGAGCTGTTTTTT | CVVANTGELFF
TRBJ2-5 | TRBV14 | many | . | TGTGCCAGCAGCCAAGTGGGGACCATTGAGACCCAGTACTTC | CASSQVGTIETQYF
TRBJ2-1 | TRBV6-2/TRBV6-3 | . | TRBD1 | TGTGCCAGCAGTCGCCAAGGACAGGGGTCTCGTGAGCAGTTCTTC | CASSRQGQGSREQFF
TRBJ2-1 | TRBV9 | many | TRBD2 | TGTGCCAGCTCCGCAGCGGGGGGGCTAAGTGAGCAGTTCTTC | CASSAAGGLSEQFF
TRBJ2-1 | TRBV19 | many | . | TGTGCCAGTAGTAACCCTAGGTACCCTAGCTCCTACAATGAGCAGTTCTTC | CASSNPRYPSSYNEQFF
TRBJ2-2 | TRBV29-1 | few | . | TGCAGCGTAACAGAGGGGGGAGCGAACACCGGGGAGCTGTTTTTT | CSVTEGGANTGELFF
TRBJ1-2 | TRBV2 | . | . | TGTGCCAGCAGTGAGTCGGACTATGGCTACACCTTC | CASSESDYGYTF
TRBJ1-6 | TRBV7-2 | . | . | TGTGCCAGCAGCTTAGGAGGTTCGTATTCACCCCTCCACTTT | CASSLGGSYSPLHF
TRBJ1-1 | TRBV30 | few | . | TGTGCCTGGAGTGGTGGGTTTGAAGCTTTCTTT | CAWSGGFEAFF
TRBJ2-2 | TRBV11-3 | many | . | TGTGCCAGCAGCTTAGGTCTCTGGGAGGAGCTGTTTTTT | CASSLGLWEELFF
TRBJ2-7 | TRBV7-9 | many | TRBD1 | TGTGCCAGCAGCCTAGCCGGGACAGGGAACGAGCAGTACTTC | CASSLAGTGNEQYF